These 7 T cell receptor beta chains came from one sample sequenced in a study of cytotoxic CD8 clonotypes in ibrutinib-treated CLL (dated by TCRdb to 2020 to 2022). This specimen's time point label, interpreted: eleven to twelve months on ibrutinib. To prepare the library, the immunoSEQ multiplex PCR assay was applied. The clones in this table, taken by TCRdb from immuneACCESS, are in-frame only. Not every clone is retained; where verified, under half of the shortfall comes from an unresolved V gene, and the cause of the rest is unknown. The table for this sample lists about 68,000 clones; about 63% of them were counted only once. Of the sample, under 6% is held by the ten largest clones. The material sequenced was PBMCs, taken after 12 months of ibrutinib treatment. The receptors come from a human donor with chronic lymphocytic leukemia.

The chain carries TRBV15 and TRBJ1-1; D is unclear. This CDR3 has 16 residues. Deletions cut 8 bases from V and 7 bases from J, with 26 bases between. Per the germline V gene, CDR1 is LNHNV and CDR2 is YYDKDF (reference sequence). The CDR3 DNA sequence: TGTGCCACCGCCAGGTTCCGTAATCGTATAGACCATGAAGCTTTCTTT. Encoded protein: CATARFRNRIDHEAFF.

The chain uses TRBV5-1 and TRBJ2-1; 8 positions agree with TRBD2. J lost 2 bases, V lost 0 bases, and 1 base had no gene match. The CDR3 has 15 residues. The germline gives CDR1 SGHRS, CDR2 YFSETQ. The CDR3 loop reads CASSLGGGTYNEQFF. CDR3 DNA: TGCGCCAGCAGCTTGGGCGGGGGGACCTACAATGAGCAGTTCTTC. Together with reference TRBV5-1 and TRBJ2-1, the CDR3 gives the full variable domain: KAGVTQTPRYLIKTRGQQVTLSCSPISGHRSVSWYQQTPGQGLQFLFEYFSETQRNKGNFPGRFSGRQFSNSRSEMNVSTLELGDSALYLCASSLGGGTYNEQFFGPGTRLTVL.

This chain uses TRBV29-1 with TRBJ2-1; TRBD2 matches 7 bases. The V and J ends lost 4 bases and 6 bases, in that order; junction bases with no gene match: 6. The CDR3 spans 13 residues. The V gene's germline CDR1 is SQVTM and CDR2 ANQGSEA. The CDR3 region is CSVVRLASNEQFF. DNA of the CDR3: TGCAGCGTTGTAAGACTAGCTTCCAATGAGCAGTTCTTC.

The chain links TRBV6-1 to TRBJ2-5; D remains ambiguous. V was clipped by 5 bases and J by 5 bases, with 12 bases between them. Germline CDR1 reads MNHNS; CDR2 reads SASEGT. The CDR3 has 13 residues. CDR3 in DNA: TGTGCCAGCAGTCCTCAGCTAGGGGAGACCCAGTACTTC. Its translation is CASSPQLGETQYF.

J is TRBJ2-5 and V is TRBV30, with D uncertain. The CDR3 length is 14 residues. Germline V CDR1 and CDR2: GTSNPN, SVGIG (reference sequence). The V end lost 2 bases, the J end lost 1 base, and 11 bases lay between the germline ends. This CDR3 reads CAWSKTGTQETQYF. The CDR3 DNA follows: TGTGCCTGGAGTAAGACGGGTACCCAAGAGACCCAGTACTTC. The variable domain in full, with the rest retrieved from reference TRBV30 and TRBJ2-5, is SQTIHQWPATLVQPVGSPLSLECTVEGTSNPNLYWYRQAAGRGLQLLFYSVGIGQISSEVPQNLSASRPQDRQFILSSKKLLLSDSGFYLCAWSKTGTQETQYFGPGTRLLVL.

The CDR3 loop is CATGGKTGANVLTF. The CDR3 nucleotides are TGTGCCACTGGGGGGAAAACTGGGGCCAACGTCCTGACTTTC. The chain has TRBV28 and TRBJ2-6, with TRBD2 as a possible D gene (6 bases). The CDR3 is 14 residues long. Germline V gives CDR1 MDHEN, CDR2 SYDVKM. Trimming pared 10 bases from V and 2 bases from J, leaving 12 bases between.

The chain is built from TRBV5-1 and TRBJ2-7; D is tentatively TRBD1 or TRBD2 (6 bases each). V was cut by 4 bases and J by 4 bases, with 15 bases left in between. The CDR3 loop spans 14 amino acids. The germline gives CDR1 SGHRS, CDR2 YFSETQ. For the CDR3, the DNA is TGCGCCAGCAGCGTTGGTCTAGGGGGGTACGAGCAGTACTTC. It encodes CASSVGLGGYEQYF.